This T cell receptor beta chain was captured in a study of shared clonotypes between healthy human individuals. Data came from immunoSEQ multiplex PCR; TCRdb stores just in-frame clones and leaves some out. The sample yields 700,000 or so clones, 60% to 80% seen once. The V gene's germline CDR1 is MDHEN and CDR2 SYDVKM. The CDR3 covers 12 residues. V shed 6 bases and J 5 bases; nucleotides not matched to a gene: 4. This clone has a single count. The sequencing input was memory CD4+ T cells sorted from blood. Subset here: CD45RA-negative fraction. The source of this sequence is a woman in her thirties in good health. This rearrangement joins TRBV28 to TRBJ2-7; 7 nucleotides align to TRBD1. Written as DNA, the CDR3 is TGTGCCAGCAGCTTACAGGGGAACGAGCAGTACTTC. Protein sequence: CASSLQGNEQYF. The whole variable domain, remainder taken from reference TRBV28 and TRBJ2-7, is DVKVTQSSRYLVKRTGEKVFLECVQDMDHENMFWYRQDPGLGLRLIYFSYDVKMKEKGDIPEGYSVSREKKERFSLILESASTNQTSMYLCASSLQGNEQYFGPGTRLTVT.